This entry lists 5 T cell receptor beta chains sequenced from one sample in a study of long-term antiretroviral therapy in people with HIV. Version v3.0 of the immunoSEQ assay was performed at survey level. Profiling relied on immunoSEQ multiplex PCR, and the TCRdb table lists in-frame clones only, not all of them. Counted here are under 20,000 clones, approximately 90% occurring once; the ten biggest clones make up approximately 9.6%. Sequenced material: unsorted PBMCs, taken 4.2 years after starting antiretroviral therapy. These receptors all stem from a man aged 50 to 60 with HIV.

The chain combines TRBV21-1 with TRBJ1-6; TRBD1, the table's D call, lacks a check against the DNA. TRBV21-1 constitutes a pseudogene. The CDR3 sequence is 19 residues long. The CDR3 here is CASSKPRQATRSYNSPLHF. The CDR3 coding sequence is TGTGCCAGCAGCAAACCGAGACAGGCGACCAGATCCTATAATTCACCCCTCCACTTT.

The table lists this clone with a count of one. The chain recombines TRBV5-6 with TRBJ2-2; D is uncertain. V lost 0 bases to trimming and J lost 6 bases, with 3 bases between them. Germline CDR1 SGHDT, CDR2 YYEEEE. The CDR3 loop spans 12 amino acids. CDR3 loop: CASSLAPGELFF. The CDR3 nucleotides are TGTGCCAGCAGCTTGGCCCCCGGGGAGCTGTTTTTT.

The sample holds one count of this clone. The chain links TRBV29-1 to TRBJ1-1; the match to TRBD1 covers 9 bases. J gave up 4 bases and V 5 bases, and 8 bases lay outside the gene matches. Germline CDR1 is SQVTM and CDR2 is ANQGSEA. This CDR3 comprises 14 residues. The CDR3, as DNA: TGCAGCGTTCTTGGGGCGGACAGGGGCACTGAAGCTTTCTTT. The encoded protein is CSVLGADRGTEAFF.

V and J are TRBV4-3 and TRBJ2-1; either TRBD1 or TRBD2 may supply D (6 bases each). The V end was cut by 0 bases, the J end by 4 bases, with 13 bases between. Germline V gene lookup returns CDR1 LGHNA and CDR2 YSLEER. This CDR3 contains 16 residues. The CDR3 loop reads CASSQEIGGWYNEQFF. The CDR3, as DNA: TGCGCCAGCAGCCAAGAGATAGGGGGGTGGTACAATGAGCAGTTCTTC.

CDR3 residues: CSVEDEQGTQPQHF. In nucleotides, the CDR3 is TGCAGCGTTGAAGATGAGCAGGGCACTCAGCCCCAGCATTTT. The V call is TRBV29-1, the J call TRBJ1-5; D is perhaps TRBD1 (5 bases). The CDR3 spans 14 residues. V lost 0 bases and J lost 6, with 12 bases in between. CDR1 is SQVTM and CDR2 is ANQGSEA in the germline V gene.